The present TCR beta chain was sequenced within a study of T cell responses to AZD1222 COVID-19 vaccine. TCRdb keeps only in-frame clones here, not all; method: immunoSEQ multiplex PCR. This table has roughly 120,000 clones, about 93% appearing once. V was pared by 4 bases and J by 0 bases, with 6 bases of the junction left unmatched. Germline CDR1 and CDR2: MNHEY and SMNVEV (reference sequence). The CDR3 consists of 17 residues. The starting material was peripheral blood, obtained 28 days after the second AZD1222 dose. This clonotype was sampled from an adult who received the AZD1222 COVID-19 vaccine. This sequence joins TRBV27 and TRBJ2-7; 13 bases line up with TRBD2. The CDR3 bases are TGTGCCAGCAGTTCCGGGACTAGCGGGGTTGACTCCTACGAGCAGTACTTC. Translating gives CASSSGTSGVDSYEQYF.